A single sample gave rise to the 10 T cell receptor beta chains below, sequenced in a study of blood T cell repertoires in COVID-19 (dated by TCRdb to between 2020 and 2021). Libraries were constructed by the immunoSEQ multiplex PCR assay. TCRdb took this table from immuneACCESS and kept in-frame rearrangements with V and J called. Such tables lack part of the clones; where checked against another copy, unresolved V genes explain under half of the gap, and the rest is unexplained. In this sample the table shows 110,000 or so clones, over 80% of which occur a single time. The ten largest clones add up to around 1.1% of the sample. The sample consisted of peripheral blood. These TCRs come from a human donor in a cohort sampled during active COVID-19.

The rearrangement joins TRBV2 to TRBJ2-2; D unresolved. Germline V lookup: CDR1 SNHLY, CDR2 FYNNEI. The CDR3 is 15 amino acids. Trimming stripped 2 bases from V and 1 base from J, with 8 bases between. CDR3 sequence reads: CASSELRMNTGELFF. DNA of the CDR3: TGTGCCAGCAGTGAACTCAGAATGAACACCGGGGAGCTGTTTTTT.

This clone was observed a single time. The chain couples TRBV9 to TRBJ2-5; 13 bases are a match to TRBD2. This CDR3 region has 18 residues. V dropped 2 bases and J dropped 2; count of bases not matched to a gene: 9. Germline CDR1 SGDLS, CDR2 YYNGEE. The DNA of the CDR3 is TGTGCCAGCAGCGTCTCGGCACTAGCGGGAGGGGATCAAGAGACCCAGTACTTC. Protein sequence: CASSVSALAGGDQETQYF.

CDR3 loop: CASSSLTGGLGQPQHF. As DNA, the CDR3 is TGTGCCAGCAGTTCCCTCACAGGGGGCCTTGGTCAGCCCCAGCATTTT. The chain recombines TRBV6-5 with TRBJ1-5; TRBD1 agrees at 9 bases. Germline values: CDR1 MNHEY, CDR2 SVGAGI. V shed 4 bases, J shed 6 bases, and the junction held 10 bases outside the gene matches. The CDR3 extends over 16 amino acids.

The chain has TRBV5-5 and TRBJ2-7; D is perhaps TRBD2 (7 bases). This CDR3 spans 15 amino acids. Deletions cut 4 bases from V and 1 base from J, with 15 bases between. Germline-derived CDR1 and CDR2 are SGHKS and YYEKEE (reference sequence). The CDR3 sequence: CASSPGGRASYEQYF. The CDR3 nucleotides read TGTGCCAGCAGCCCGGGGGGCAGGGCTTCCTACGAGCAGTACTTC.

This chain uses TRBV13 with TRBJ2-7, with a weak D call TRBD1 (5 bases). This CDR3 has 14 amino acids. CDR1 and CDR2 from the germline V gene are PRHDT and FYEKMQ (reference sequence). The germline V and J ends were trimmed by 7 bases and 3 bases, with 16 bases remaining between them. CDR3 residues: CASTGEDKRYEQYF. The CDR3 region has the DNA TGTGCCAGCACCGGAGAGGACAAGCGCTACGAGCAGTACTTC. The full variable domain, rest sourced from reference TRBV13 and TRBJ2-7, is AAGVIQSPRHLIKEKRETATLKCYPIPRHDTVYWYQQGPGQDPQFLISFYEKMQSDKGSIPDRFSAQQFSDYHSELNMSSLELGDSALYFCASTGEDKRYEQYFGPGTRLTVT.

The rearrangement uses TRBV2 and TRBJ1-5, with TRBD1 identical over 8 bases. Germline lookup yields CDR1 SNHLY and CDR2 FYNNEI. CDR3 length: 13 amino acids. The trim removed 8 bases at V and 6 bases at J, leaving 6 bases unmatched. The CDR3 protein is CASLGDRSQPQHF. The CDR3 DNA follows: TGTGCCAGCCTTGGGGACAGGAGTCAGCCCCAGCATTTT.

The V call is TRBV25-1, the J call TRBJ2-1, with 9 bases identical to TRBD2. This CDR3 comprises 13 residues. Trimming cost V 4 bases and J 7 bases; bases outside gene matches: 2. Germline loops: CDR1 MGHDK, CDR2 SYGVNS. DNA of the CDR3: TGTGCCAGCAGTGTGCTAGCGGGGAATGAGCAGTTCTTC. Residues: CASSVLAGNEQFF. The entire variable domain, with the rest obtained from reference TRBV25-1 and TRBJ2-1, is as follows: EADIYQTPRYLVIGTGKKITLECSQTMGHDKMYWYQQDPGMELHLIHYSYGVNSTEKGDLSSESTVSRIRTEHFPLTLESARPSHTSQYLCASSVLAGNEQFFGPGTRLTVL.

Here the CDR3 reads CASSSGGGGMTEAFF. DNA for the CDR3: TGTGCCAGCAGCTCCGGAGGGGGCGGTATGACTGAAGCTTTCTTT. V usage is TRBV7-2 and J usage is TRBJ1-1, with 7 bases that match TRBD1. Germline CDR1 and CDR2: SGHTA and FQGNSA. The CDR3 runs to 15 residues. J was trimmed by 5 bases and V by 4 bases; bases with no gene match: 10.

This sequence joins TRBV6-2 or TRBV6-3 and TRBJ2-5; 7 nucleotides agree with TRBD1. The V segment lost 2 bases and the J segment 4 bases; nucleotides outside the gene matches: 16. Per germline, CDR1 MNHEY and CDR2 SVGEGT. The CDR3 consists of 18 residues. CDR3 protein: CASSYGLGRGFIGETQYF. DNA for the CDR3: TGTGCCAGCAGTTACGGGTTAGGCAGGGGGTTTATCGGAGAGACCCAGTACTTC.

This CDR3 is CASSLVRLSYEQYF. Written as DNA, the CDR3 is TGTGCCAGCAGCTTAGTGCGGCTTTCCTACGAGCAGTACTTC. The chain has TRBV11-2 and TRBJ2-7, with no clear D. Trimming took 1 base from V and 1 from J, leaving 8 bases between them. Germline CDR1 reads SGHAT; CDR2 reads FQNNGV. This CDR3 is 14 amino acids long.